Following are 30 T cell receptor beta chains from one sample sequenced in a study of radiotherapy plus CTLA-4 blockade in lung cancer. Libraries were prepared by immunoSEQ multiplex PCR; TCRdb keeps only in-frame clonotypes and omits some of them. Here the sample spans roughly 51,000 clones, 86% being singletons. The specimen comprised peripheral blood, sampled from a patient treated with radiotherapy plus ipilimumab. The source is a human donor with non-small cell lung cancer that progressed on radiotherapy plus ipilimumab. Some clones in this sample may be carry-over from other donors' samples.

The chain couples TRBV12-5 to TRBJ1-1, with D unresolved. V was shortened by 0 bases and J by 4 bases, with 6 bases between the two germline ends. Germline V lookup: CDR1 LGHNT, CDR2 FRNRAP. The CDR3 spans 13 residues. CDR3 region: CASGLVPVTEAFF. The CDR3 DNA follows: TGTGCTAGTGGTTTGGTACCGGTCACTGAAGCTTTCTTT.

This clone was seen a handful of times. The chain joins TRBV7-3 to TRBJ2-3, with D perhaps matching TRBD2 (6 bases). CDR1 SGHTA and CDR2 FQGTGA come from the germline V gene. The CDR3 loop spans 12 amino acids. V was clipped by 5 bases and J by 4 bases, with 7 bases between them. CDR3: CASSRGSDTQYF. The CDR3 DNA sequence: TGTGCCAGCAGCCGGGGGTCAGATACGCAGTATTTT.

J is TRBJ1-1 and V is TRBV30; perhaps TRBD1 as D (5 bases). In germline, CDR1 is GTSNPN, CDR2 SVGIG (reference sequence). The CDR3 consists of 14 residues. The V gene lost 4 bases and the J gene lost 1 base, with 13 bases spanning the gap. The CDR3 protein is CAWTVVGGNTEAFF. The CDR3 nucleotides are TGTGCCTGGACCGTCGTGGGGGGGAACACTGAAGCTTTCTTT. The full variable domain, in which reference TRBV30 and TRBJ1-1 provide the parts outside the CDR3, is SQTIHQWPATLVQPVGSPLSLECTVEGTSNPNLYWYRQAAGRGLQLLFYSVGIGQISSEVPQNLSASRPQDRQFILSSKKLLLSDSGFYLCAWTVVGGNTEAFFGQGTRLTVV.

The chain combines TRBV19 with TRBJ2-5; TRBD1 aligns across 7 bases. With 6 bases clipped from V and 3 bases from J, the junction kept 7 bases outside the gene matches. Germline assignment: CDR1 LNHDA and CDR2 SQIVND (reference sequence). This CDR3 spans 14 amino acids. Here the CDR3 DNA reads TGTGCCAGTAGCCCTCGGGACAGAGAAGAGACCCAGTACTTC. As protein: CASSPRDREETQYF.

The chain links TRBV13 to TRBJ2-1, with 7 nucleotides matching TRBD2. This CDR3 has 14 amino acids. Germline assignment: CDR1 PRHDT and CDR2 FYEKMQ (reference sequence). V lost 5 bases to trimming and J lost 0 bases; unmatched junction nucleotides: 1. Written as DNA, the CDR3 is TGTGCCAGCAGCACTAGCGACTCCTACAATGAGCAGTTCTTC. Residues: CASSTSDSYNEQFF.

This chain joins TRBV6-4 and TRBJ2-1; no clear D gene. The length of the CDR3 is 14 residues. Germline V gives CDR1 MRHNA, CDR2 SNTAGT. Trimming left V 2 bases short and J 4 bases short, with 9 bases between. CDR3 coding DNA: TGTGCCAGCAGTGACCCCCCGTCGTACAATGAGCAGTTCTTC. Translating gives CASSDPPSYNEQFF.

The V gene is TRBV18, the J gene TRBJ2-7, with D unresolved. The CDR3 is 16 residues long. Germline V gives CDR1 KGHSH, CDR2 LQKENI. Deletions cut 3 bases from V and 3 bases from J, with 18 bases between. CDR3 sequence reads: CASSPGVSDTIYEQYF. The DNA for the CDR3 is TGTGCCAGCTCACCGGGTGTTAGTGACACAATCTACGAGCAGTACTTC.

The gene calls are TRBV4-3 and TRBJ2-1; 7 bases match TRBD2. Per germline, CDR1 LGHNA and CDR2 YSLEER. Trimming at V came to 0 bases and at J to 4 bases, leaving 9 bases not matched to a gene. The CDR3 sequence is 17 residues long. The CDR3 sequence is CASSQERVLGGYNEQFF. DNA for the CDR3: TGCGCCAGCAGCCAAGAACGAGTCCTCGGGGGGTACAATGAGCAGTTCTTC.

The V call is TRBV27, the J call TRBJ2-7, with TRBD1 identical over 7 bases. Germline V gene data show CDR1 as MNHEY and CDR2 as SMNVEV (reference sequence). Trimming took 8 bases from V and 3 from J; bases not matched to a gene: 13. CDR3 length: 15 amino acids. The CDR3 nucleotides are TGTGCCAGCCGATACAGGGGCTATAATGACTACGAGCAGTACTTC. It specifies CASRYRGYNDYEQYF.

The chain employs TRBV19 and TRBJ2-6, with no clear D. V dropped 5 bases and J dropped 3 bases, with 5 bases sitting between them. CDR3 length: 13 residues. Looked up from germline, CDR1 is LNHDA and CDR2 is SQIVND (reference sequence). The CDR3 loop reads CASSFSGANVLTF. CDR3 nucleotides: TGTGCCAGTAGTTTTAGTGGGGCCAACGTCCTGACTTTC.

To note about this clone: The sample has other DNA sequences that encode this CDR3 too. This chain links TRBV10-2 with TRBJ1-2; D is perhaps TRBD1 (5 bases). There are 14 residues in the CDR3. Deletions cut 3 bases from V and 3 bases from J, with 11 bases between. The V gene's germline CDR1 is WSHSY and CDR2 SAAADI. This CDR3 is CASSEVGEDYGYTF. DNA for the CDR3: TGCGCCAGCAGTGAAGTAGGGGAGGACTATGGCTACACCTTC.

The rearrangement joins TRBV18 to TRBJ1-5; TRBD1 agrees at 10 bases. This CDR3 is built from 16 residues. CDR1 and CDR2 from the germline V gene are KGHSH and LQKENI. After removal of 1 base from V and 9 bases from J, the junction contained 9 bases not matched to a gene. The CDR3 reads CASSPLGTGVGGPQHF. The CDR3 DNA follows: TGTGCCAGCTCACCACTCGGGACAGGGGTCGGAGGGCCCCAGCATTTT.

J is TRBJ1-5 and V is TRBV4-3, with unresolved D. The CDR3 is made up of 16 amino acids. V lost 2 bases, J lost 5 bases, and 16 bases lay in between. The germline CDR1 and CDR2 sequences are LGHNA and YSLEER. In nucleotides, the CDR3 is TGCGCCAGCAGCCAATCCTGGGAGGGTTATCATCAGCCCCAGCATTTT. Residues: CASSQSWEGYHQPQHF.

The CDR3 sequence is CASSLSPGGNEQFF. In nucleotides, the CDR3 is TGTGCCAGCAGTTTATCTCCGGGGGGGAATGAGCAGTTCTTC. This chain uses TRBV27 with TRBJ2-1; 8 nucleotides line up with TRBD2. V trimming: 0 bases; J trimming: 7 bases; junction bases outside the gene matches: 2. Germline V CDR1 and CDR2: MNHEY, SMNVEV (reference sequence). The CDR3 extends over 14 amino acids.

The V gene is TRBV15, the J gene TRBJ2-3, with 7 bases that match TRBD2. From germline, CDR1 is LNHNV and CDR2 YYDKDF (reference sequence). V lost 0 bases and J lost 2; bases outside the gene matches: 11. The CDR3 is 18 residues long. DNA of the CDR3: TGTGCCACCAGCAGAGATAGTTTGGCTAGCGGTTTCACAGATACGCAGTATTTT. Protein: CATSRDSLASGFTDTQYF.

V usage is TRBV7-2 and J usage is TRBJ1-5; a weak D match, TRBD1 (5 bases). Looked up from germline, CDR1 is SGHTA and CDR2 is FQGNSA. Between the trimmed V and J ends, which lost 5 bases and 8 bases, there was a span of 13 bases. The CDR3 is 13 residues long. The CDR3 is CASSPQVGEPQHF. For the CDR3, the DNA is TGTGCCAGCAGCCCACAGGTTGGGGAGCCCCAGCATTTT.

This chain links TRBV6-5 with TRBJ2-1, with 7 bases aligning to TRBD1. Per germline, CDR1 MNHEY and CDR2 SVGAGI. This CDR3 has 14 amino acids. The trim removed 6 bases at V and 3 bases at J, leaving 5 bases unmatched. The CDR3 is CASSLGQDYNEQFF. The DNA for the CDR3 is TGTGCCAGCAGCCTCGGACAGGACTACAATGAGCAGTTCTTC.

The genes are TRBV6-5 and TRBJ1-1; D is unclear. This CDR3 is 13 amino acids long. Germline CDR1 reads MNHEY; CDR2 reads SVGAGI. Trimming took off 6 bases at V and 5 bases at J, with 13 bases between the two ends. The CDR3 sequence: CASSQYSTTEAFF. The CDR3 DNA reads TGTGCCAGCAGCCAGTACAGCACGACTGAAGCTTTCTTT.

This clone was observed a few times. The CDR3 region has the DNA TGTGCCATCAGTGGCACAGGGACTGAAGCTTTCTTT. Translated, it gives CAISGTGTEAFF. V usage is TRBV10-3 and J usage is TRBJ1-1; weak D call: TRBD1 (6 bases). V gave up 4 bases and J gave up 5 bases, with 8 bases separating them. Per the germline V gene, CDR1 is ENHRY and CDR2 is SYGVKD. This CDR3 region has 12 residues.

CDR3 loop: CASSYSSGGGKNIQYF. As DNA, the CDR3 is TGTGCCAGCAGTTACTCCAGCGGGGGAGGCAAAAACATTCAGTACTTC. The V gene is TRBV6-5, the J gene TRBJ2-4; TRBD2 aligns across 8 bases. Germline trimming cut 0 bases from V and 3 bases from J; bases unmatched to any gene: 4. Per germline, CDR1 MNHEY and CDR2 SVGAGI. The CDR3 sequence is 16 residues long.

The chain has TRBV10-3 and TRBJ2-3; TRBD2 matches at 14 bases. V lost 6 bases to trimming and J lost 1 base; unmatched junction nucleotides: 9. This CDR3 is 18 amino acids long. Per the germline V gene, CDR1 is ENHRY and CDR2 is SYGVKD. The CDR3 here is CAISPGLAGEKGTDTQYF. CDR3 DNA: TGTGCCATCAGCCCGGGACTAGCGGGAGAAAAGGGCACAGATACGCAGTATTTT.

The chain recombines TRBV30 with TRBJ2-1, with no clear D. The germline V gene has CDR1 GTSNPN and CDR2 SVGIG (reference sequence). This CDR3 region has 10 residues. Trimming removed 5 bases from V and 6 bases from J, with 5 bases in between. The CDR3 loop reads CAWQVNEQFF. The CDR3, as DNA: TGTGCCTGGCAGGTCAATGAGCAGTTCTTC.

J is TRBJ1-2 and V is TRBV27; TRBD1 might be the D (6 bases). The CDR3 runs 16 residues. V was shortened by 0 bases and J by 1 base, with 12 bases between the two germline ends. CDR1 and CDR2 (germline): MNHEY, SMNVEV (reference sequence). CDR3 residues: CASSLSKGDRNYGYTF. Written as DNA, the CDR3 is TGTGCCAGCAGTTTATCGAAGGGGGACCGTAACTATGGCTACACCTTC.

This chain connects TRBV7-2 to TRBJ1-1; 7 bases map to TRBD1. V lost 5 bases to trimming and J lost 7 bases; unmatched junction nucleotides: 4. This CDR3 is built from 12 residues. Germline CDR1 is SGHTA and CDR2 is FQGNSA. CDR3 in amino acids: CASSRQGREAFF. The CDR3 coding sequence is TGTGCCAGCAGCCGACAGGGCCGTGAAGCTTTCTTT.

V gene TRBV29-1 combines with J gene TRBJ1-3, with D possibly TRBD1 on 5 matching bases. Trimming removed 0 bases at V and 0 bases at J, with 12 bases between. This CDR3 region has 16 residues. Germline values: CDR1 SQVTM, CDR2 ANQGSEA. In DNA form, the CDR3 reads TGCAGCGTTGAAGATTGGGGCATGGGCTCTGGAAACACCATATATTTT. Protein sequence: CSVEDWGMGSGNTIYF. Combining the CDR3 with reference TRBV29-1 and TRBJ1-3 gives the whole variable domain SAVISQKPSRDICQRGTSLTIQCQVDSQVTMMFWYRQQPGQSLTLIATANQGSEATYESGFVIDKFPISRPNLTFSTLTVSNMSPEDSSIYLCSVEDWGMGSGNTIYFGEGSWLTVV.

The rearrangement uses TRBV11-3 and TRBJ2-5, with D possibly matching TRBD2 (6 bases). The V end was cut by 5 bases, the J end by 0 bases, with 13 bases between. Germline V gives CDR1 SGHNT, CDR2 YENEEA. The CDR3 length is 15 residues. CDR3 region: CASSPMGDYQETQYF. The CDR3 nucleotides read TGTGCCAGCAGCCCCATGGGGGACTACCAAGAGACCCAGTACTTC.

V is TRBV7-3 and J is TRBJ2-1; 14 bases are a match to TRBD2. The J segment lost 9 bases and the V segment lost 5 bases, leaving 3 bases of the junction unmatched. CDR3 length: 14 amino acids. Germline CDR1 is SGHTA and CDR2 is FQGTGA. CDR3 in amino acids: CASSQTSGGAEQFF. CDR3 coding DNA: TGTGCCAGCAGCCAGACTAGCGGGGGGGCTGAGCAGTTCTTC.

The genes are TRBV6-5 and TRBJ2-2; 7 nucleotides agree with TRBD1. CDR3 length: 11 amino acids. Germline V gives CDR1 MNHEY, CDR2 SVGAGI. The J segment lost 14 bases and the V segment lost 2 bases, leaving 2 bases of the junction unmatched. CDR3 nucleotides: TGTGCCAGCAGTTACAGGGGGCACCTGTTTTTT. This codes for CASSYRGHLFF.

A single count supports this clone. V usage is TRBV6-6 and J usage is TRBJ2-5; tentatively, D is TRBD2 (6 bases). Germline V gene sequence: CDR1 MNHNY, CDR2 SVGAGI (reference sequence). The V end lost 2 bases, the J end lost 0 bases, and 10 bases lay between the germline ends. CDR3 length: 15 residues. DNA for the CDR3: TGTGCCAGCAGTTACGGGGGGACGTACCAAGAGACCCAGTACTTC. It yields the protein CASSYGGTYQETQYF.

The chain recombines TRBV27 with TRBJ2-2; 7 nucleotides line up with TRBD2. The ends lost 6 bases at V and 2 bases at J; junction bases unmatched: 9. Germline loops: CDR1 MNHEY, CDR2 SMNVEV (reference sequence). This CDR3 region has 16 residues. CDR3 in DNA: TGTGCCAGCAGCCCGTCGGGACTACTAAACACCGGGGAGCTGTTTTTT. Amino acid sequence: CASSPSGLLNTGELFF.